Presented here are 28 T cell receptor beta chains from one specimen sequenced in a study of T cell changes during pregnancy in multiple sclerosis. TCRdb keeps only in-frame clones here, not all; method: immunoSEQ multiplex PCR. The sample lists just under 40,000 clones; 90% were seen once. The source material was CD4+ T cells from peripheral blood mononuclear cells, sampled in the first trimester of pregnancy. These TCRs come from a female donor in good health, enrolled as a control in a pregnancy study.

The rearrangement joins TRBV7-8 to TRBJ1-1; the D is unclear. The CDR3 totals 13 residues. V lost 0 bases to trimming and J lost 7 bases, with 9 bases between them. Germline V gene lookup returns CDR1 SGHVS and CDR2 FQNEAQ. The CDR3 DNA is TGTGCCAGCAGCTTAGCAGCCGGTGGTGAAGCTTTCTTT. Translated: CASSLAAGGEAFF.

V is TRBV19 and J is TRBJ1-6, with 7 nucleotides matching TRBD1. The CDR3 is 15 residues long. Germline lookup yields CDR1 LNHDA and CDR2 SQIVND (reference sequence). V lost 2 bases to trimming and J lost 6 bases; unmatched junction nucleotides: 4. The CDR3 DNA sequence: TGTGCCAGTAGTATACTGGACAGGCTTAATTCACCCCTCCACTTT. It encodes CASSILDRLNSPLHF.

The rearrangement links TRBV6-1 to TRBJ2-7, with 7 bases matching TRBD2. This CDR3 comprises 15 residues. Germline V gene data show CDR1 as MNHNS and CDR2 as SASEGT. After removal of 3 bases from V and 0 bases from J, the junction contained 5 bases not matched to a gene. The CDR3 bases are TGTGCCAGCAGTGAGCAGGGCGGGGGCTCCTACGAGCAGTACTTC. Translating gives CASSEQGGGSYEQYF.

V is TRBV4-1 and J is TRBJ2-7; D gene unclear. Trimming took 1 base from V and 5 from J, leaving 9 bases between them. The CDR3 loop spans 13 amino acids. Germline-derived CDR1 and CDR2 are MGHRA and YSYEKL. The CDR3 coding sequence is TGCGCCAGCAGCCAAGTCACGGGTCACGAGCAGTACTTC. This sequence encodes CASSQVTGHEQYF.

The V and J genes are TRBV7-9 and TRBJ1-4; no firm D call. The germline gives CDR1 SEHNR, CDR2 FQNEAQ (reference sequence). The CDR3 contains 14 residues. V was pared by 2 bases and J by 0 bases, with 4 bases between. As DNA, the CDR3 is TGTGCCAGCAGCTTACGAGCAACTAATGAAAAACTGTTTTTT. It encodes CASSLRATNEKLFF.

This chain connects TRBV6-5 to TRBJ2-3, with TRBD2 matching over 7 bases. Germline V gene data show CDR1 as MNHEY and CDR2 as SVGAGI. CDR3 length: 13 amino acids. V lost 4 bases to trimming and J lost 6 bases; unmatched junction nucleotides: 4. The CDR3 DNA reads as TGTGCCAGCAGTTCCCGGGGGGTCGATACGCAGTATTTT. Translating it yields CASSSRGVDTQYF.

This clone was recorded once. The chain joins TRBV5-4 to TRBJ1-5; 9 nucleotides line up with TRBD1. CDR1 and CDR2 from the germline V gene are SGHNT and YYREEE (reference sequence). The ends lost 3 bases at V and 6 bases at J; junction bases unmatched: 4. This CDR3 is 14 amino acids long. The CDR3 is CASSSGQGSQPQHF. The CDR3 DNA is TGTGCCAGCAGCTCGGGACAGGGAAGTCAGCCCCAGCATTTT.

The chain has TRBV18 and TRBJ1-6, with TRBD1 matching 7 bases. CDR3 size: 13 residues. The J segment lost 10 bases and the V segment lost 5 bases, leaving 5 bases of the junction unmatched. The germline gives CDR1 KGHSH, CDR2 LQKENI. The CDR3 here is CASSDTGESPLHF. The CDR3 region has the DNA TGTGCCAGCTCAGATACAGGGGAGTCACCCCTCCACTTT.

CDR3 in DNA: TGTGCCAGCACCGCTGGAACGGGGGGTTACAATGAGCAGTTCTTC. As protein: CASTAGTGGYNEQFF. This chain joins TRBV7-6 and TRBJ2-1; 7 bases agree with TRBD2. CDR3 size: 15 residues. V lost 7 bases and J lost 4; bases outside the gene matches: 10. CDR1 and CDR2 from the germline V gene are SGHVS and FNYEAQ.

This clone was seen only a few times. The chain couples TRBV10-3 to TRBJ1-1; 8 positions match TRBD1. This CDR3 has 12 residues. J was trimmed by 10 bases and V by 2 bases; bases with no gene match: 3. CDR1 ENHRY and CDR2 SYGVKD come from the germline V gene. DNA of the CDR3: TGTGCCATCAGTGAGGTGGGGACAGGAGCTTTCTTT. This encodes CAISEVGTGAFF.

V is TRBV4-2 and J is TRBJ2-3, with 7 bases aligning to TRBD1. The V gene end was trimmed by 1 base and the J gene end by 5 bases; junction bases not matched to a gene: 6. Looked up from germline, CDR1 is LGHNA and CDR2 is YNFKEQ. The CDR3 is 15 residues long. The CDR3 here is CASSQVGTDEDTQYF. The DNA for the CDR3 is TGTGCCAGCAGCCAAGTCGGGACAGACGAAGATACGCAGTATTTT.

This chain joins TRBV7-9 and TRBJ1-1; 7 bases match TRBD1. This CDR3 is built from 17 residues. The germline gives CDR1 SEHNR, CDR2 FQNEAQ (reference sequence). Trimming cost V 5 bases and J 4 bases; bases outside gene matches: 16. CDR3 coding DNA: TGTGCCAGCAGCCTCACACCCCCGATTGCAGGGGGCACTGAAGCTTTCTTT. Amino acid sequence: CASSLTPPIAGGTEAFF.

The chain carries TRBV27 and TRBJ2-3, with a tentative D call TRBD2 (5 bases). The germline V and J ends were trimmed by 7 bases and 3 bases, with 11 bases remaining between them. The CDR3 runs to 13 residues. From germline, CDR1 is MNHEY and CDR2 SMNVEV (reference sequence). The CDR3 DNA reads TGTGCCAGCACTCGCGGGTGGACAGATACGCAGTATTTT. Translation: CASTRGWTDTQYF.

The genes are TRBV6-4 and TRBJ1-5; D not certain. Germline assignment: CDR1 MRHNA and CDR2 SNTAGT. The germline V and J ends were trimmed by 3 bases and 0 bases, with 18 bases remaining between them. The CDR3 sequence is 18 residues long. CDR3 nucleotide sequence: TGTGCCAGCAGTGAGCGCGAGTCAGGAGGGTATAGCAATCAGCCCCAGCATTTT. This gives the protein CASSERESGGYSNQPQHF.

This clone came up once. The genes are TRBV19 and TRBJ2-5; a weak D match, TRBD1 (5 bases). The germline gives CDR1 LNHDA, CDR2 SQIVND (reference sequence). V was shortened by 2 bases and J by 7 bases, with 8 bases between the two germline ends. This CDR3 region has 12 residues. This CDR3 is CASSIQQGTQYF. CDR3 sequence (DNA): TGTGCCAGTAGTATACAGCAGGGGACCCAGTACTTC.

CDR3 coding DNA: TGTGCCAGCAGCGGGGGGTCCTCCTATAATTCACCCCTCCACTTT. Protein: CASSGGSSYNSPLHF. The chain is built from TRBV5-4 and TRBJ1-6; weak D call: TRBD1 (5 bases). This CDR3 is 15 amino acids long. The germline CDR1 and CDR2 sequences are SGHNT and YYREEE (reference sequence). Trimming removed 4 bases from V and 0 bases from J, with 8 bases in between.

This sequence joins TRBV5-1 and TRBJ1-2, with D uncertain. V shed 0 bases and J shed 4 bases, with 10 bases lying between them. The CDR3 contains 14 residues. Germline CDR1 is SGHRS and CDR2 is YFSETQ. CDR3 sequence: CASSLERALYGYTF. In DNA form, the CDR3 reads TGCGCCAGCAGCTTGGAGCGGGCCCTCTATGGCTACACCTTC. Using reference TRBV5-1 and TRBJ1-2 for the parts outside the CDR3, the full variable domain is KAGVTQTPRYLIKTRGQQVTLSCSPISGHRSVSWYQQTPGQGLQFLFEYFSETQRNKGNFPGRFSGRQFSNSRSEMNVSTLELGDSALYLCASSLERALYGYTFGSGTRLTVV.

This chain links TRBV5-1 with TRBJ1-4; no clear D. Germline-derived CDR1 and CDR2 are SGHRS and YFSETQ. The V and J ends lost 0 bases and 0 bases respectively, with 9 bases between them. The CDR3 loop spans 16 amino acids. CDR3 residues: CASSLAGAATNEKLFF. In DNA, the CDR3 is TGCGCCAGCAGCTTGGCGGGAGCTGCAACTAATGAAAAACTGTTTTTT.

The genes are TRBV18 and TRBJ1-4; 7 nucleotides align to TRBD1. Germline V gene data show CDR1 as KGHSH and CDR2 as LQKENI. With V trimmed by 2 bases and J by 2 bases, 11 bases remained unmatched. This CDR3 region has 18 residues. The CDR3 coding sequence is TGTGCCAGCTCACCAACGACCCTCCGGACAGGCACTAATGAAAAACTGTTTTTT. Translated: CASSPTTLRTGTNEKLFF.

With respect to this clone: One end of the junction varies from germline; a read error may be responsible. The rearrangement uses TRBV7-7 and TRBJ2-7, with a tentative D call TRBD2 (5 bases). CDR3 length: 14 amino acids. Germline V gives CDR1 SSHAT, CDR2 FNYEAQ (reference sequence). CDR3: CASSPRGRAGEQYF. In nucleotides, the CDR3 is TGTGCTAGCAGCCCTCGGGGTAGGGCTGGCGAGCAGTACTTC.

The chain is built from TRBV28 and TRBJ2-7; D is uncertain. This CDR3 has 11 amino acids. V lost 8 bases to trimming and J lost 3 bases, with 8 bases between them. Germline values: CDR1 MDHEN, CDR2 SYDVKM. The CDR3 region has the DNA TGTGCCAGCTGCAGTCTCTACGAGCAGTACTTC. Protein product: CASCSLYEQYF.

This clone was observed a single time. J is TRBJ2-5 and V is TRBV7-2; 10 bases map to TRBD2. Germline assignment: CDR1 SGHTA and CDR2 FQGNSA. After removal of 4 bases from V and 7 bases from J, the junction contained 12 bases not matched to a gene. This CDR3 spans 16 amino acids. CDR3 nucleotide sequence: TGTGCCAGCAGCTCGTTAGCGGGGGGCCCGAAGGGGACCCAGTACTTC. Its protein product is CASSSLAGGPKGTQYF.

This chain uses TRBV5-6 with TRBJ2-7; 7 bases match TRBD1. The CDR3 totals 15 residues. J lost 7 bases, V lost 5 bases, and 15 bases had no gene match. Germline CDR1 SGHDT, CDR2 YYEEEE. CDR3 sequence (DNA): TGTGCCAGCAGTGGGGGACAGCCTTTTCAGAGGGAGCAGTACTTC. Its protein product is CASSGGQPFQREQYF.

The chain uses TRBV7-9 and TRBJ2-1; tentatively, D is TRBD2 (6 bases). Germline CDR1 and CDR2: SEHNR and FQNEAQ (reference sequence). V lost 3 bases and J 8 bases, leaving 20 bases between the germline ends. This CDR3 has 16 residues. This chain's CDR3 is CASSFGHQRREDEQFF. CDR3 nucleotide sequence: TGTGCCAGCAGCTTCGGGCACCAAAGGAGGGAGGATGAGCAGTTCTTC.

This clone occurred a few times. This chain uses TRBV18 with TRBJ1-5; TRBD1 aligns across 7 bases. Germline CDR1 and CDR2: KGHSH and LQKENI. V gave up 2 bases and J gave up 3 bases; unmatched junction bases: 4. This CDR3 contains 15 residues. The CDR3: CASSPRQGNNQPQHF. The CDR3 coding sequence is TGTGCCAGCTCACCAAGACAGGGAAACAATCAGCCCCAGCATTTT.

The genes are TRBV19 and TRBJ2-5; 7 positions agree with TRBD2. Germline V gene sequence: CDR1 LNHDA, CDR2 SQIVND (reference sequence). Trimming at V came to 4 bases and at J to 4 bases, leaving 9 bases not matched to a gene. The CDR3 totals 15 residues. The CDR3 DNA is TGTGCCAGTAGTACTCGACTAGCTCTTGGAGAGACCCAGTACTTC. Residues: CASSTRLALGETQYF.

The CDR3: CASSLGGQGGGSYEQYF. In DNA, the CDR3 is TGTGCCAGCAGTTTGGGAGGACAGGGGGGGGGCTCCTACGAGCAGTACTTC. The chain combines TRBV28 with TRBJ2-7; 10 bases match TRBD1. Unmatched junction bases numbered 8, after V lost 3 bases and J lost 0 bases. The CDR3 covers 17 residues. CDR1 and CDR2 from the germline V gene are MDHEN and SYDVKM.

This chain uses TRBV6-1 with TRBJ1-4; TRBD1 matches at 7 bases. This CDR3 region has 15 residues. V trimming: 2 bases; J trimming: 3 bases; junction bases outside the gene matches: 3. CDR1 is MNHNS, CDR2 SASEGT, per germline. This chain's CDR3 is CASSETGTANEKLFF. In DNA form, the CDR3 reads TGTGCCAGCAGTGAAACCGGGACAGCTAATGAAAAACTGTTTTTT.